Listed below are T cell receptor beta chains from one sample, sequenced in a study of T cells in Graves' hyperthyroidism and ophthalmopathy. MiXCR, applied by TCRdb to the multiplex PCR reads, yields one record per CDR3 protein. The sample includes fewer than 400,000 distinct CDR3 sequences, around 16% seen only once; the top ten take approximately 31%. Sequenced input: blood. Receptors were obtained from a man aged 30 to 39 with Graves' hyperthyroidism. CDR3s include the opening cysteine and the closing phenylalanine or tryptophan. The D gene is left open where the match is weak. Not every row has a clone size; where given, it reads once, few, many or a size class.

clone size	V gene	D gene	J gene	CDR3 DNA	CDR3 protein
NA	TRBV13	TRBD2	TRBJ2-1	TGTGCCAGCAGCCCCCAGGGCGGGAGTCAGGATGAGCAGTTCTTC	CASSPQGGSQDEQFF
NA	TRBV29-1	NA	TRBJ2-7	TGCAGCGTCTACGCCGGGAGTGAGGAGCAGTACTTC	CSVYAGSEEQYF
few	TRBV13	NA	TRBJ1-3	TGTGCCAGCAGCTTAGTAGTCCACGGAAACACCATATATTTT	CASSLVVHGNTIYF
many	TRBV12-3/TRBV12-4	TRBD2	TRBJ2-5	TGTGCCAGCAGTTTTTCGGCGGGAGGGCGGCAAGAGACCCAGTACTTC	CASSFSAGGRQETQYF
many	TRBV11-2	TRBD2	TRBJ2-7	TGTGCCAGCAGCTCCTCTAGCGGGAGGCTTAGCTCCTACGAGCAGTACTTC	CASSSSSGRLSSYEQYF
few	TRBV3-1	NA	TRBJ2-1	TGCGCCAGCAGCCAAGCCCAGGTGCCTTACAATGAGCAGTTCTTC	CASSQAQVPYNEQFF
NA	TRBV3-1	NA	TRBJ2-3	TGTGCCAGCAGCCAAGAAGGGACGGGAGTGGCAGATACGCAGTATTTT	CASSQEGTGVADTQYF
few	TRBV30	TRBD1	TRBJ1-5	TGTGCCTGGAAAACTGGAGGGGGCGGTGGCAATCAGCCCCAGCATTTT	CAWKTGGGGGNQPQHF
NA	TRBV11-2	TRBD1	TRBJ2-1	TGTGCCAGCAGCAAGGGGGCTAGTCTCTCCAATGAGCAGTTCTTC	CASSKGASLSNEQFF
many	TRBV11-2	NA	TRBJ1-1	TGTGCCAGCAGCCCAGATCGGGGGGGGCAAGCTGAAGCTTTCTTT	CASSPDRGGQAEAFF
many	TRBV18	NA	TRBJ2-1	TGTGCCAGCTCACCAACGGTGTCAGGGTATGCTGAGCAGTTCTTC	CASSPTVSGYAEQFF
once	TRBV10-3	TRBD2	TRBJ2-7	TGTGCCACCTCAGCGGGAGGGTCCGAGCAGTACTTC	CATSAGGSEQYF
many	TRBV6-1	NA	TRBJ2-7	TGTGCCAGCAGTAAAGGGTACGAGCAGTACTTC	CASSKGYEQYF
many	TRBV27	NA	TRBJ1-2	TGTGCCAGCAGTGCCGGAGGAGTCTATGGCTACACCTTC	CASSAGGVYGYTF
NA	TRBV5-1	NA	TRBJ1-6	TGCGCCAGCAGGGTCGGGGGCCCTCAGGGAAATTCACCCCTCCACTTT	CASRVGGPQGNSPLHF